This T cell receptor (beta chain) emerged from a study of T cell responses to AZD1222 COVID-19 vaccine (dated by TCRdb to 2020 to 2022). A note on the overall study: AZD1222 recipients whose second dose came at about 4 weeks and those whose second dose came at about 12 weeks were combined into one group, since spike-specific TCR depth and breadth did not differ between the two schedules. A total of 230 to 250 trial participants underwent TCR sequencing, of whom nearly 210 had received two doses of AZD1222 and some 25 had received two doses of the MenACWY control vaccine. Trial participants were enrolled into age subgroups of 18-55, 56-69 and 70-plus years, which contained about 150, 28 and 57 TCR-sequenced participants, respectively. On the study overall, not on this receptor specifically: Reportedly, close to half of the unique spike-specific TCRs recognized epitopes lying outside the regions that are mutated in the B.1.351 and B.1.1.7 variants. Most participants were white British and females outnumbered males, and the authors suggested that clonal diversity may have been underestimated. Because no day 14 peak-response samples were available, the repertoires could be characterized only after the peak T cell response. The 56-69-year group was small, and its depth increase did not reach significance, likely because of low power. CD4 TCRs associated with the vaccine covered the entire spike protein, and the dominant responses were in regions 160-218 and 743-854. Only five or six AZD1222 recipients were SARS-CoV-2 seropositive at baseline, limiting conclusions about previously exposed vaccinees. After two AZD1222 doses, spike-specific TCR breadth and depth were significantly higher than at day 0 and than in MenACWY recipients.

The sample's time point, from its label and the paper: baseline before first vaccination. Vaccinee samples were obtained from the UK trials COV001 and COV002, which included a single-blind randomized controlled phase 2/3 trial of AZD1222 (ChAdOx1 nCoV-19) in healthy adults. For TCRbeta chain sequencing, PBMC samples were collected from trial participants at day 0 and at day 28 after the second dose. The CDR3 regions of human TCRbeta chains were subjected to immunosequencing. The authors processed their data as follows. TCRs in the repertoires were compared against a reference library of SARS-CoV-2-specific TCRs that had been generated with the MIRA antigen-specificity platform. Breadth was defined as the fraction of unique TCRs that were SARS-CoV-2-associated, and depth was defined as the fraction of total T cells that were SARS-CoV-2-associated. Using the MIRA data, each spike-specific TCR was assigned both to the spike region to which the TCR was reactive and to a CD4 or CD8 class. Log10-transformed breadth and depth values were compared by one-way ANOVA with Sidak's multiple comparisons tests. As stored in TCRdb, this immuneACCESS dataset retains in-frame rearrangements with V and J assigned. A fraction of the clones does not appear; measured against another copy, unresolved V genes explain less than half of the discrepancy, and the remainder lacks a known reason. V and J calls and clone size are as listed in that table; D and trimming were resolved from the DNA. For this sample the table gives 130,000 or so clones, of which 89% were detected only once. 6.3% of the sample rests with the top ten.

On this clone itself: This clone's antigen is unknown. Nothing much larger sits one base from this clone, and base qualities are not available.

A distance of 13 bases separates the germline ends of V and J, which lose 0 bases and 0 bases respectively. The CDR3 holds 17 amino acids from the cysteine to the phenylalanine. The retained sequence is limited to the CDR3, 51 bases, with the frame set at the first base. The germline V gene gives CDR1 as SGDLS and CDR2 as YYNGEE. The source is an adult in good health. This sequence uses TRBV9 and TRBJ2-1; the D gene is perhaps TRBD1, on 6 matching bases. The sample consisted of peripheral blood, taken on day 0 of AZD1222 vaccination. The CDR3 protein sequence reads: CASSVGGTRSSYNEQFF. The sequence in DNA is TGTGCCAGCAGCGTAGGTGGGACACGAAGCTCCTACAATGAGCAGTTCTTC.